The rows below give T cell receptor beta chains drawn from one sample of a study of identical twins. In TCRdb, the 5' RACE reads were re-called with MiXCR into one record per CDR3 protein. Of about 470,000 distinct CDR3 sequences in the sample, roughly 26% were seen once. The same data also went into a second study, on T cells expressing NK-cell markers.

The sequencing input was CD4+ T cells sorted from blood. These receptors came from a woman aged 18-35 years in good health. Both conserved end residues are part of each CDR3. A D gene is named only where the DNA matches it firmly. Clone size is not always given. Where it is, it says once, few, many or a class for expanded clones.

J gene: TRBJ2-3; V gene: TRBV7-2; D gene: -; clone size: -; CDR3 length: 15; CDR3 DNA: TGTGCCAGCAGCTTTAGGGGGGCCAGAGCAGATACGCAGTATTTT; CDR3 protein: CASSFRGARADTQYF
J gene: TRBJ2-1; V gene: TRBV2; D gene: TRBD2; clone size: many; CDR3 length: 15; CDR3 DNA: TGTGCCAGCAGCGCAGGACTAGCGGGTTACAATGAGCAGTTCTTC; CDR3 protein: CASSAGLAGYNEQFF
J gene: TRBJ1-1; V gene: TRBV10-1; D gene: -; clone size: few; CDR3 length: 14; CDR3 DNA: TGCGCCAGCAGTGAATCTCCGGGGAACACTGAAGCTTTCTTT; CDR3 protein: CASSESPGNTEAFF
J gene: TRBJ2-3; V gene: TRBV3-1; D gene: -; clone size: few; CDR3 length: 13; CDR3 DNA: TGTGCCAGCAGCCAAGATGGGTCCGTTGCGCAGTATTTT; CDR3 protein: CASSQDGSVAQYF
J gene: TRBJ2-7; V gene: TRBV4-3; D gene: -; clone size: -; CDR3 length: 14; CDR3 DNA: TGCGCCAGCAGCCAAGTGGTCCACTCCTACGAGCAGTACTTC; CDR3 protein: CASSQVVHSYEQYF
J gene: TRBJ2-2; V gene: TRBV5-1; D gene: -; clone size: few; CDR3 length: 14; CDR3 DNA: TGCGCCAGCAGCTGGGACGGGAACACCGGGGAGCTGTTTTTT; CDR3 protein: CASSWDGNTGELFF
J gene: TRBJ1-5; V gene: TRBV15; D gene: -; clone size: few; CDR3 length: 15; CDR3 DNA: TGTGCCACCAGCAGAGATGCCCGGCCGAATCAGCCCCAGCATTTT; CDR3 protein: CATSRDARPNQPQHF
J gene: TRBJ2-5; V gene: TRBV2; D gene: TRBD1; clone size: -; CDR3 length: 15; CDR3 DNA: TGTGCCAGCAGTCTACAGGGGGCCCATCAAGAGACCCAGTACTTC; CDR3 protein: CASSLQGAHQETQYF
J gene: TRBJ1-2; V gene: TRBV6-5; D gene: -; clone size: -; CDR3 length: 11; CDR3 DNA: TGTGCCAGCAGTACAGGGTATGGCTACACCTTC; CDR3 protein: CASSTGYGYTF
J gene: TRBJ2-5; V gene: TRBV5-1; D gene: -; clone size: many; CDR3 length: 14; CDR3 DNA: TGCGCCAGCAGCCCCCAAGTTCTTCGAGAGACCCAGTACTTC; CDR3 protein: CASSPQVLRETQYF
J gene: TRBJ2-5; V gene: TRBV18; D gene: TRBD2; clone size: -; CDR3 length: 18; CDR3 DNA: TGTGCCAGCTCACCCAATCTCCTAGCGGAGCAAAATCAAGAGACCCAGTACTTC; CDR3 protein: CASSPNLLAEQNQETQYF
J gene: TRBJ2-3; V gene: TRBV5-6; D gene: TRBD1; clone size: -; CDR3 length: 17; CDR3 DNA: TGTGCCAGCAGCACCCCCATCGGGACAGGGCGAGAGGATACGCAGTATTTT; CDR3 protein: CASSTPIGTGREDTQYF
J gene: TRBJ2-2; V gene: TRBV11-1; D gene: -; clone size: -; CDR3 length: 15; CDR3 DNA: TGTGCCAGCAGCTTAGCGGGGCGGGCCACCGGGGAGCTGTTTTTT; CDR3 protein: CASSLAGRATGELFF